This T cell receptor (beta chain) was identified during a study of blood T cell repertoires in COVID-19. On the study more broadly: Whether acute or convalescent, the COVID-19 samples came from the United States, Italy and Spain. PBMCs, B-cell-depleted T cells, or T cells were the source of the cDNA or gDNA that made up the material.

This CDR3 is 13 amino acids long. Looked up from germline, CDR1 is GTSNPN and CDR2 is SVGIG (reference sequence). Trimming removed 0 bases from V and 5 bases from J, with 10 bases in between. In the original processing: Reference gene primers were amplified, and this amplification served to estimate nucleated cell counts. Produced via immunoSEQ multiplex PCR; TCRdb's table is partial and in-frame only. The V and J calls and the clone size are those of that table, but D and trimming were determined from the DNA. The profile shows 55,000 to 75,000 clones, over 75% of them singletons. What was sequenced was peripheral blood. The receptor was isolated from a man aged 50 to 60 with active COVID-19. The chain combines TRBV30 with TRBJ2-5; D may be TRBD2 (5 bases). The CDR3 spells CAWSVRAGETQYF. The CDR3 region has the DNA TGTGCCTGGAGTGTGAGGGCTGGTGAGACCCAGTACTTC.